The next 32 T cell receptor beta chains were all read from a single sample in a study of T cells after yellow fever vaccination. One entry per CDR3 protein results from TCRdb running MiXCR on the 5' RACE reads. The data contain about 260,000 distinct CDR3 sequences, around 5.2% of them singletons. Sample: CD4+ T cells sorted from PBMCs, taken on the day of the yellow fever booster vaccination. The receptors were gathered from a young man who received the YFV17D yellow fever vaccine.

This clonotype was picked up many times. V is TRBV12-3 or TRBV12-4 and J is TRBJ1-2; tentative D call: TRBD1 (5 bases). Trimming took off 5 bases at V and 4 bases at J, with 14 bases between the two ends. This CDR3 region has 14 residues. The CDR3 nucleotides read TGTGCCAGCAGTCGAACAGGAGAGGGCTATGGCTACACCTTC. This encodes CASSRTGEGYGYTF.

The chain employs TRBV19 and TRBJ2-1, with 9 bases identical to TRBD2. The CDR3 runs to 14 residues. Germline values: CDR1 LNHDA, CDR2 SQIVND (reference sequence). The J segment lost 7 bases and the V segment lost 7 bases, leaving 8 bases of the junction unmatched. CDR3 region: CASKRAGGRNEQFF. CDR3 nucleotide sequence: TGTGCCAGTAAACGGGCGGGGGGGCGGAATGAGCAGTTCTTC.

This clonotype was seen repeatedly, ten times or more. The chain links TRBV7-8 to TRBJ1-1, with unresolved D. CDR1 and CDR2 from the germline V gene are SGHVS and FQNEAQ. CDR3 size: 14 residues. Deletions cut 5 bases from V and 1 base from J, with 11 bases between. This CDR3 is CASSNRSANTEAFF. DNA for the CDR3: TGTGCCAGCAGCAACAGAAGCGCGAACACTGAAGCTTTCTTT.

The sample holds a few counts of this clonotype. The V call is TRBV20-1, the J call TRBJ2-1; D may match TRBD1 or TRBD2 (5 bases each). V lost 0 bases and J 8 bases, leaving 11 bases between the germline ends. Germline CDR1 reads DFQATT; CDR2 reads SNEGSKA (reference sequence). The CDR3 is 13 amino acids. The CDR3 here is CSAREGTTDEQFF. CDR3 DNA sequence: TGCAGTGCTAGAGAAGGGACGACGGATGAGCAGTTCTTC.

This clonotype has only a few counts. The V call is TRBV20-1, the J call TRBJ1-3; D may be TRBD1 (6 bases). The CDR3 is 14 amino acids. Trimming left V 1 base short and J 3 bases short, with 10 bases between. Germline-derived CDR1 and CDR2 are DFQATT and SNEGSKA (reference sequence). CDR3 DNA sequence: TGCAGTGCTAGAGCGGGGGCCGTTGGAAACACCATATATTTT. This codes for CSARAGAVGNTIYF.

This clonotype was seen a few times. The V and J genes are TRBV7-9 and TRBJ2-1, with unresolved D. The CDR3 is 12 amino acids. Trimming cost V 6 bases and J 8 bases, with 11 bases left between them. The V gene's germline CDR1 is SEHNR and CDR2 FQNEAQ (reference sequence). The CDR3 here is CASRGRIHEQFF. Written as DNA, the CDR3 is TGTGCCAGCAGGGGCAGGATCCATGAGCAGTTCTTC.

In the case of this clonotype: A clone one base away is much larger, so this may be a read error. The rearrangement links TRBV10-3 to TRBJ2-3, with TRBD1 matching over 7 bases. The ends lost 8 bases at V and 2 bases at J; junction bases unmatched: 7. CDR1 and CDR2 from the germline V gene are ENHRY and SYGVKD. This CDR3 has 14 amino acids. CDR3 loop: CAIGNRGPTDTQYF. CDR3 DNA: TGTGCCATCGGCAACAGGGGCCCCACAGATACGCAGTATTTT.

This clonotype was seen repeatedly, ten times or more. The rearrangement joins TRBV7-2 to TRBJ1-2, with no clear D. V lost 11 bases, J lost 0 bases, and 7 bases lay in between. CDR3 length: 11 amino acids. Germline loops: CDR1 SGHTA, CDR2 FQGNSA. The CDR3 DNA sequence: TGTGCCTACCGGACTAACTATGGCTACACCTTC. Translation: CAYRTNYGYTF.

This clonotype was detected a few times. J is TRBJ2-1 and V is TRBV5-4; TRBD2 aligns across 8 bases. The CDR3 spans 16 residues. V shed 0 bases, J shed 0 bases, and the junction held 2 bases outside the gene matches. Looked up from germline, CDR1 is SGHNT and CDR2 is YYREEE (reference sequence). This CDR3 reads CASSLETSGSYNEQFF. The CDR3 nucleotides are TGTGCCAGCAGCTTGGAAACTAGCGGCTCCTACAATGAGCAGTTCTTC.

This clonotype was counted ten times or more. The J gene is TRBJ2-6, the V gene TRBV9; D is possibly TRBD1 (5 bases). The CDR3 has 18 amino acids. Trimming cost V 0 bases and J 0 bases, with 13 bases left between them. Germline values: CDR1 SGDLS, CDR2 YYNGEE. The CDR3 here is CASSVEMGLSSGANVLTF. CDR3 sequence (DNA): TGTGCCAGCAGCGTAGAAATGGGGCTGAGCTCTGGGGCCAACGTCCTGACTTTC.

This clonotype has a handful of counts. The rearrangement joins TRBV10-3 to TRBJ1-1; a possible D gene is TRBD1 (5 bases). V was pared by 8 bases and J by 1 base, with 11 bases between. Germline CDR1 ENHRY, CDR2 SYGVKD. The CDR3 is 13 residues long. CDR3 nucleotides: TGTGCCATCCGCGGGACGGAGAACACTGAAGCTTTCTTT. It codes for CAIRGTENTEAFF.

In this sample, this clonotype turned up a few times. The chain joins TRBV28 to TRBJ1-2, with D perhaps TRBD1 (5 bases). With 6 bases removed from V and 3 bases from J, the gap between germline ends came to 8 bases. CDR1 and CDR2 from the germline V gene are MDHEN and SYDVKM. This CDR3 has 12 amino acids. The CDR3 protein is CASSRGHYGYTF. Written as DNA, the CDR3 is TGTGCCAGCAGCCGGGGACACTATGGCTACACCTTC.

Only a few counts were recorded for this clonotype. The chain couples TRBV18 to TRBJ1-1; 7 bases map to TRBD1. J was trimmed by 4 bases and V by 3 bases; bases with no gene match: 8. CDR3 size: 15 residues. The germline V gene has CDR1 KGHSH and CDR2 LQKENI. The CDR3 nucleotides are TGTGCCAGCTCACCTAACAGGGGAGTAAGCACTGAAGCTTTCTTT. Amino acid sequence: CASSPNRGVSTEAFF.

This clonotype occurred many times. This chain's CDR3 is CAIRGHRGFTEAFF. The DNA for the CDR3 is TGTGCCATCAGGGGACACAGGGGGTTCACTGAAGCTTTCTTT. The rearrangement uses TRBV10-3 and TRBJ1-1, with 8 nucleotides matching TRBD1. This CDR3 has 14 amino acids. With V trimmed by 6 bases and J by 4 bases, 7 bases remained unmatched. Germline V gene lookup returns CDR1 ENHRY and CDR2 SYGVKD.

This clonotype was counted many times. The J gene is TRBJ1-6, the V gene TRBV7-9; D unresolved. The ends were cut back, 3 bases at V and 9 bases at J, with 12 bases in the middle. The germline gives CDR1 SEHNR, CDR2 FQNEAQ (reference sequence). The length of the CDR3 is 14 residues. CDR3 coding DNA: TGTGCCAGCAGCTTCGGAGTGTCAACTTCACCCCTCCACTTT. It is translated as CASSFGVSTSPLHF.

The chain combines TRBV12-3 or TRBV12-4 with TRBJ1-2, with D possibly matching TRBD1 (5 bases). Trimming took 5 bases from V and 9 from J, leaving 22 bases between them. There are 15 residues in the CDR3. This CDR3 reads CASSTGGQGMNSYTF. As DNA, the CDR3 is TGTGCCAGCAGTACCGGAGGGCAGGGCATGAATAGCTACACCTTC.

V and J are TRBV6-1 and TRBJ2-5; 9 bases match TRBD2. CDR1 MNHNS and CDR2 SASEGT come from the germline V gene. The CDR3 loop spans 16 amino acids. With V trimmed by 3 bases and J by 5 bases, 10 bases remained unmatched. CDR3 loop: CASSEGASGAGETQYF. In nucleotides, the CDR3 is TGTGCCAGCAGTGAGGGGGCTAGCGGGGCCGGGGAGACCCAGTACTTC.

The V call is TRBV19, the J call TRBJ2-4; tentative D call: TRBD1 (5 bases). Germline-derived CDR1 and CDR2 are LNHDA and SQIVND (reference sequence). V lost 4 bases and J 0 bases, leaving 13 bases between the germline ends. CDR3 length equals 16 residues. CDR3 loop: CASSTHRRLAKNIQYF. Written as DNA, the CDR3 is TGTGCCAGTAGTACCCACAGGAGACTAGCCAAAAACATTCAGTACTTC. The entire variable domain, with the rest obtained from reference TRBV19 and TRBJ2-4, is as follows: DGGITQSPKYLFRKEGQNVTLSCEQNLNHDAMYWYRQDPGQGLRLIYYSQIVNDFQKGDIAEGYSVSREKKESFPLTVTSAQKNPTAFYLCASSTHRRLAKNIQYFGAGTRLSVL.

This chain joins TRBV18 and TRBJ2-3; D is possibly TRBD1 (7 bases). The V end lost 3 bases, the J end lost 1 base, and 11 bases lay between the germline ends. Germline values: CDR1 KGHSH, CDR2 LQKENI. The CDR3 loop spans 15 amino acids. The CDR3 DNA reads TGTGCCAGCTCACCGGAGGGGGCTGGCACAGATACGCAGTATTTT. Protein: CASSPEGAGTDTQYF. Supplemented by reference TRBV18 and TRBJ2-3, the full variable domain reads NAGVMQNPRHLVRRRGQEARLRCSPMKGHSHVYWYRQLPEEGLKFMVYLQKENIIDESGMPKERFSAEFPKEGPSILRIQQVVRGDSAAYFCASSPEGAGTDTQYFGPGTRLTVL.

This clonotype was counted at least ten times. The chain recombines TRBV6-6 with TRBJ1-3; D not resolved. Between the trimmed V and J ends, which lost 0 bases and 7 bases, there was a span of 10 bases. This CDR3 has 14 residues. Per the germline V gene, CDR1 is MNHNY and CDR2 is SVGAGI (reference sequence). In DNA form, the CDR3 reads TGTGCCAGCAGTTACTCGAGGAACCCGAACACCATATATTTT. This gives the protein CASSYSRNPNTIYF.

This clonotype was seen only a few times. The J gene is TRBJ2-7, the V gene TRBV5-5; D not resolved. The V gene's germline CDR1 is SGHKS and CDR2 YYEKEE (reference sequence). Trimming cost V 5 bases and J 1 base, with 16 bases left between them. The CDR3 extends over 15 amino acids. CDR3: CASSRRPLESYEQYV. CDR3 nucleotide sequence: TGTGCCAGCAGTCGACGGCCCCTGGAGTCCTACGAGCAGTACGTC.

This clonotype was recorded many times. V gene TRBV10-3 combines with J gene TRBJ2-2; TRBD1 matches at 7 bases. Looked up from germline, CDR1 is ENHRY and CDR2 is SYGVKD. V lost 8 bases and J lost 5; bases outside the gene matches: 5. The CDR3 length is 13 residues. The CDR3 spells CAIGQGETGELFF. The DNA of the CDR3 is TGTGCCATCGGGCAGGGGGAAACCGGGGAGCTGTTTTTT.

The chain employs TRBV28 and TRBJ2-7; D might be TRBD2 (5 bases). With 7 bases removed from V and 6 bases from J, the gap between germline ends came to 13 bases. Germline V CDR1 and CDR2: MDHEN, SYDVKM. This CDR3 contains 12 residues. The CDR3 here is CASNYEGLEQYF. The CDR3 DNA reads TGTGCCAGCAATTACGAGGGCCTCGAGCAGTACTTC.

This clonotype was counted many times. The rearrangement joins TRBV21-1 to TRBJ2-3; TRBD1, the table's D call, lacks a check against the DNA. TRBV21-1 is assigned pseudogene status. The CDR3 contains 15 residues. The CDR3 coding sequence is TGTGCCAGCAGCAGGCCGACAGGGGGCACAGATACGCAGTATTTT. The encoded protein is CASSRPTGGTDTQYF.

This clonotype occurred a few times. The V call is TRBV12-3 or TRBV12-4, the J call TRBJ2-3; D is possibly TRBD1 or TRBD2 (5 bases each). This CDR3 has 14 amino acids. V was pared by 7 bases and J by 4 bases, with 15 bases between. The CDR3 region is CASTLFGASDTQYF. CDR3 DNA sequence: TGTGCCAGCACCCTCTTCGGGGCCTCAGATACGCAGTATTTT.

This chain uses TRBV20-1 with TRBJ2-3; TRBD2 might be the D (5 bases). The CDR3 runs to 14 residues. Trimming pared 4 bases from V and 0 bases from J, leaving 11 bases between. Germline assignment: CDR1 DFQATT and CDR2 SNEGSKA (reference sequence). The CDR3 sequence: CSANRADSTDTQYF. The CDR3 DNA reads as TGCAGTGCTAACCGAGCGGATAGCACAGATACGCAGTATTTT.

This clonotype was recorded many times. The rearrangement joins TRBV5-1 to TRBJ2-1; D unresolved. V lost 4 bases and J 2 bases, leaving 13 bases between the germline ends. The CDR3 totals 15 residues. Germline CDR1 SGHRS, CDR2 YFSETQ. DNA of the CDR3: TGCGCCAGCAGCCCCCCCGGACCTACCTACAATGAGCAGTTCTTC. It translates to CASSPPGPTYNEQFF.

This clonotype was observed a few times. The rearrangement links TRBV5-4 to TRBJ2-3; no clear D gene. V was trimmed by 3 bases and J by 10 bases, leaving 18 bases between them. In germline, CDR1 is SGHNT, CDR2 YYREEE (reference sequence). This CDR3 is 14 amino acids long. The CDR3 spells CASSSPTGAEAQYF. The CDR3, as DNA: TGTGCCAGCAGCTCCCCCACTGGCGCCGAGGCGCAGTATTTT.

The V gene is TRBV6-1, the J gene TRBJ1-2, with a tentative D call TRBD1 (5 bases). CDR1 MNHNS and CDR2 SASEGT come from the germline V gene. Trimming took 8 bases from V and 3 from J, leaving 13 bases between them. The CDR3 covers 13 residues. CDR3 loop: CASGRLQDYGYTF. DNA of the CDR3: TGTGCCAGCGGCCGACTACAGGACTATGGCTACACCTTC.

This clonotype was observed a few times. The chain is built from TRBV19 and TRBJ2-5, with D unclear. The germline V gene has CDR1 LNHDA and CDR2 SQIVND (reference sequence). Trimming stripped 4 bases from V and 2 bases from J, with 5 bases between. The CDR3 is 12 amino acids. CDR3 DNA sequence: TGTGCCAGTAGTACCGAGCAAGAGACCCAGTACTTC. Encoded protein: CASSTEQETQYF.

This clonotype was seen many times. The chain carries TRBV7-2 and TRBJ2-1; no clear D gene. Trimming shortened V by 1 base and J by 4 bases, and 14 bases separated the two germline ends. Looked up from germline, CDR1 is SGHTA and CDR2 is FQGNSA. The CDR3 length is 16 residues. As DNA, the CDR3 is TGTGCCAGCAGCTTAGAATCGCTGGCGGATTACAATGAGCAGTTCTTC. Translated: CASSLESLADYNEQFF.

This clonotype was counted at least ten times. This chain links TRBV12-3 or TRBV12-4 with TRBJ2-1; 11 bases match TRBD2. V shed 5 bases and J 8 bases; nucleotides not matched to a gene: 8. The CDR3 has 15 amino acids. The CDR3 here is CASSTIAGGPYEQFF. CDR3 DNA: TGTGCCAGCAGTACAATAGCGGGGGGGCCTTATGAGCAGTTCTTC.